This TCR beta chain was documented in a study of blood T cells in healthy people across ages. PCR was performed a second time for 7 to 11 cycles using a sample-barcoded 5' primer and a J-beta primer mix. TCRdb re-analysed the 5' RACE reads in MiXCR, keeping a single row per CDR3 protein. The sample contains some 920,000 distinct CDR3 sequences, about 53% of which appear only once. After removal of 0 bases from V and 7 bases from J, the junction contained 10 bases not matched to a gene. The germline gives CDR1 SGHTA, CDR2 FQGNSA. The CDR3 contains 17 residues. The sequence derives from an older woman in good health. V usage is TRBV7-2 and J usage is TRBJ2-7; 12 positions agree with TRBD2. The sequencing input was blood. The CDR3 spells CASSLARLAGAQEEQYF. Written as DNA, the CDR3 is TGTGCCAGCAGCTTAGCGCGACTAGCGGGAGCCCAGGAGGAGCAGTACTTC.